These 31 T cell receptor beta chains share one sample of origin, sequenced in a study of blood T cell repertoires in COVID-19. Data came from immunoSEQ multiplex PCR; TCRdb stores just in-frame clones and leaves some out. This table holds 140,000 to 150,000 clones, more than 75% found once. Sequenced input: peripheral blood. These receptors were collected from a man aged 60-69 years with acute or convalescent COVID-19.

This clone was seen once. V gene TRBV5-1 combines with J gene TRBJ2-1; 9 nucleotides agree with TRBD2. The V and J ends lost 4 bases and 7 bases, in that order; junction bases with no gene match: 3. Germline V gene lookup returns CDR1 SGHRS and CDR2 YFSETQ. The CDR3 is made up of 13 amino acids. As DNA, the CDR3 is TGCGCCAGCAGCGGAGCGGGAGGTAATGAGCAGTTCTTC. This gives the protein CASSGAGGNEQFF.

The V call is TRBV9, the J call TRBJ2-7; 7 bases line up with TRBD1. The CDR3 contains 14 residues. With 0 bases clipped from V and 3 bases from J, the junction kept 3 bases outside the gene matches. Germline V CDR1 and CDR2: SGDLS, YYNGEE. The CDR3 sequence is CASSVGQGVYEQYF. The CDR3 coding sequence is TGTGCCAGCAGCGTAGGGCAGGGGGTCTACGAGCAGTACTTC.

The J gene is TRBJ2-7, the V gene TRBV10-3, with D maybe TRBD1 (5 bases). V shed 8 bases and J shed 3 bases, with 14 bases lying between them. Germline loops: CDR1 ENHRY, CDR2 SYGVKD. This CDR3 has 13 amino acids. CDR3: CAIAKDTIYEQYF. The CDR3 DNA is TGTGCCATCGCGAAGGACACGATCTACGAGCAGTACTTC.

The chain carries TRBV2 and TRBJ1-5; 8 positions match TRBD1. The germline gives CDR1 SNHLY, CDR2 FYNNEI. After removal of 6 bases from V and 7 bases from J, the junction contained 11 bases not matched to a gene. The CDR3 extends over 15 amino acids. The CDR3 sequence: CASRKTLTGEQPQHF. CDR3 nucleotide sequence: TGTGCCAGCAGGAAGACCCTGACAGGGGAACAGCCCCAGCATTTT.

The chain couples TRBV23-1 to TRBJ2-7, with 7 nucleotides matching TRBD2. TRBV23-1 is classed as an ORF, of uncertain function. The CDR3 extends over 13 amino acids. V lost 7 bases, J lost 2 bases, and 5 bases stayed unmatched. The CDR3 nucleotides read TGCGCCAGCAACGGGCTAGCGGCCTACGAGCAGTACTTC. This sequence encodes CASNGLAAYEQYF.

V is TRBV24-1 and J is TRBJ2-1; TRBD2 matches at 8 bases. The CDR3 has 15 amino acids. The germline CDR1 and CDR2 sequences are KGHDR and SFDVKD. Unmatched junction bases numbered 7, after V lost 3 bases and J lost 7 bases. In nucleotides, the CDR3 is TGTGCCACCAGTGATGTTAGCGGGAAATATAATGAGCAGTTCTTC. Its protein product is CATSDVSGKYNEQFF.

The rearrangement links TRBV30 to TRBJ2-3; 8 bases fit TRBD2. V trimming: 2 bases; J trimming: 4 bases; junction bases outside the gene matches: 5. CDR1 and CDR2 from the germline V gene are GTSNPN and SVGIG (reference sequence). This CDR3 is built from 14 residues. The CDR3 nucleotides read TGTGCCTGGAGTAGGAGCGGGAGCTCAGATACGCAGTATTTT. Translated: CAWSRSGSSDTQYF.

This clone showed up many times. The rearrangement joins TRBV9 to TRBJ1-2; perhaps TRBD1 as D (6 bases). The CDR3 consists of 15 residues. The germline CDR1 and CDR2 sequences are SGDLS and YYNGEE. V gave up 6 bases and J gave up 5 bases, with 20 bases separating them. CDR3 sequence: CASTLGTPGRYGYTF. The CDR3 DNA reads TGTGCCAGCACTCTCGGGACACCAGGACGATATGGCTACACCTTC.

The sample holds one count of this clone. This chain joins TRBV6-2 or TRBV6-3 and TRBJ2-1; 9 bases match TRBD1. Trimming cost V 3 bases and J 12 bases; bases outside gene matches: 15. CDR3 length: 16 amino acids. In germline, CDR1 is MNHEY, CDR2 SVGEGT. CDR3 loop: CASSYTGTGPKSGQFF. The DNA of the CDR3 is TGTGCCAGCAGTTATACCGGGACAGGGCCCAAGTCAGGGCAGTTCTTC.

The DNA of the CDR3 is TGTGCCAGCAGTTCCGATCCTGGCGGCTACGAGCAGTACTTC. It codes for CASSSDPGGYEQYF. The gene calls are TRBV28 and TRBJ2-7; D gene unclear. V dropped 4 bases and J dropped 3 bases, with 13 bases sitting between them. The CDR3 covers 14 residues. Germline CDR1 and CDR2: MDHEN and SYDVKM.

The V call is TRBV2, the J call TRBJ1-2; tentative D call: TRBD1 (6 bases). This CDR3 spans 15 amino acids. CDR1 SNHLY and CDR2 FYNNEI come from the germline V gene. V lost 7 bases and J 3 bases, leaving 18 bases between the germline ends. CDR3 nucleotide sequence: TGTGCCAGCACGGACCCTGGGGGGGGCGACTATGGCTACACCTTC. Residues: CASTDPGGGDYGYTF.

The DNA for the CDR3 is TGTGCCACCTCTTTCCTAGCGGGAGACAATGAGCAGTTCTTC. It is translated as CATSFLAGDNEQFF. The V and J genes are TRBV6-4 and TRBJ2-1, with 10 nucleotides matching TRBD2. The CDR3 runs 14 residues. Looked up from germline, CDR1 is MRHNA and CDR2 is SNTAGT. The J segment lost 5 bases and the V segment lost 10 bases, leaving 8 bases of the junction unmatched.

The chain carries TRBV3-1 (or the pseudogene TRBV3-2) and TRBJ2-7; D is possibly TRBD2 (6 bases). Looked up from germline, CDR1 is LGHDT and CDR2 is YNNKEL (reference sequence). The ends were cut back, 5 bases at V and 0 bases at J, with 11 bases in the middle. The CDR3 contains 14 residues. CDR3 amino acids: CASSASSASYEQYF. The CDR3, as DNA: TGTGCCAGCAGCGCCTCTAGCGCCTCCTACGAGCAGTACTTC.

The genes are TRBV13 and TRBJ2-3, with a possible D match to TRBD1 (6 bases). CDR1 is PRHDT and CDR2 is FYEKMQ in the germline V gene (reference sequence). The V gene lost 2 bases and the J gene lost 5 bases, with 8 bases spanning the gap. CDR3 size: 13 residues. The CDR3 region is CASSLRGGDTQYF. Here the CDR3 DNA reads TGTGCCAGCAGCTTAAGAGGGGGAGATACGCAGTATTTT.

The CDR3 region is CAWSVEGGTNEKLFF. CDR3 DNA: TGTGCCTGGAGTGTTGAAGGGGGCACTAATGAAAAACTGTTTTTT. The V call is TRBV30, the J call TRBJ1-4, with 7 bases aligning to TRBD1. CDR3 size: 15 residues. The V gene end was trimmed by 0 bases and the J gene end by 2 bases; junction bases not matched to a gene: 3. CDR1 is GTSNPN, CDR2 SVGIG, per germline (reference sequence).

The chain is built from TRBV24-1 and TRBJ1-5; 11 nucleotides agree with TRBD1. CDR1 is KGHDR, CDR2 SFDVKD, per germline. Trimming cost V 6 bases and J 7 bases; bases outside gene matches: 7. The CDR3 has 15 amino acids. The CDR3 region has the DNA TGTGCCACCAGTCAAAGGACAGGGGGCCCCCAGCCCCAGCATTTT. Protein sequence: CATSQRTGGPQPQHF.

This clone was seen only a few times. This chain joins TRBV11-2 and TRBJ2-1; TRBD2 aligns across 14 bases. V was clipped by 5 bases and J by 2 bases; unmatched bases: 5. Germline loops: CDR1 SGHAT, CDR2 FQNNGV. This CDR3 region has 17 residues. CDR3 nucleotide sequence: TGTGCCAGCAGCATAAGACTAGCGGGAGGGCCCTACAATGAGCAGTTCTTC. The encoded protein is CASSIRLAGGPYNEQFF.

This clone was counted between two and nine times. The chain has TRBV30 and TRBJ2-3; TRBD2 agrees at 14 bases. V trimming: 3 bases; J trimming: 11 bases; junction bases outside the gene matches: 10. Germline V lookup: CDR1 GTSNPN, CDR2 SVGIG (reference sequence). CDR3 size: 15 residues. The CDR3 loop is CAWSGKGLAGERQYF. DNA for the CDR3: TGTGCCTGGAGCGGGAAGGGACTAGCGGGAGAGCGGCAGTATTTT.

The genes are TRBV12-2 and TRBJ2-5; TRBD1 reflects the table's D call only, with no check against the DNA. TRBV12-2 is a recognized pseudogene. This CDR3 comprises 16 residues. CDR3 sequence reads: CASRLGGTLKQETQYF. The CDR3 DNA follows: TGTGCAAGTCGCTTAGGGGGGACACTAAAACAAGAGACCCAGTACTTC.

V gene TRBV6-2 or TRBV6-3 combines with J gene TRBJ2-7; 9 bases fit TRBD1. CDR3 length equals 14 residues. After removal of 5 bases from V and 5 bases from J, the junction contained 7 bases not matched to a gene. In germline, CDR1 is MNHEY, CDR2 SVGEGT. The CDR3 protein is CASSTTGGGHEQYF. The CDR3, as DNA: TGTGCCAGCAGTACGACAGGGGGGGGCCACGAGCAGTACTTC.

The J gene is TRBJ2-7, the V gene TRBV10-3; tentative D call: TRBD2 (7 bases). Per germline, CDR1 ENHRY and CDR2 SYGVKD. This CDR3 is built from 14 residues. The V end lost 10 bases, the J end lost 0 bases, and 16 bases lay between the germline ends. The CDR3 nucleotides are TGTGCCACCCAAGGCGGGGGCCGCTCCTACGAGCAGTACTTC. Translated, it gives CATQGGGRSYEQYF.

The rearrangement links TRBV2 to TRBJ2-7; D might be TRBD1 (5 bases). The V end lost 3 bases, the J end lost 5 bases, and 11 bases lay between the germline ends. Looked up from germline, CDR1 is SNHLY and CDR2 is FYNNEI. This CDR3 is built from 13 residues. CDR3 region: CASSDQGVDEQYF. The CDR3 DNA follows: TGTGCCAGCAGTGACCAAGGGGTGGACGAGCAGTACTTC.

Of note for this clone: Additional DNA sequences in this sample encode the identical CDR3. V is TRBV4-1 and J is TRBJ2-7, with D perhaps matching TRBD1 (5 bases). Trimming removed 3 bases from V and 3 bases from J, with 12 bases in between. CDR1 and CDR2 (germline): MGHRA, YSYEKL. The CDR3 has 14 residues. DNA of the CDR3: TGCGCCAGCAGCCAGGGTCAGGGAAGCTACGAGCAGTACTTC. This translates into CASSQGQGSYEQYF.

The J gene is TRBJ2-1, the V gene TRBV9; 11 bases match TRBD2. The CDR3 has 14 residues. Per germline, CDR1 SGDLS and CDR2 YYNGEE. V shed 3 bases, J shed 9 bases, and the junction held 5 bases outside the gene matches. In DNA, the CDR3 is TGTGCCAGCAGCGATAGCGGGAGGGTGGGTGAGCAGTTCTTC. Encoded protein: CASSDSGRVGEQFF.

The CDR3 protein is CASSQDQAWVGYTF. DNA of the CDR3: TGTGCCAGCAGCCAAGATCAGGCCTGGGTTGGCTACACCTTC. The V gene is TRBV3-1 (or the pseudogene TRBV3-2), the J gene TRBJ1-2; D not certain. The CDR3 runs to 14 residues. CDR1 is LGHDT, CDR2 YNNKEL, per germline (reference sequence). V lost 0 bases, J lost 7 bases, and 12 bases lay in between.

The genes are TRBV27 and TRBJ2-7; 7 bases fit TRBD1. Germline V gene data show CDR1 as MNHEY and CDR2 as SMNVEV (reference sequence). The ends lost 2 bases at V and 5 bases at J; junction bases unmatched: 12. CDR3 length: 16 amino acids. For the CDR3, the DNA is TGTGCCAGCAGTTTAACCCAAGACAGGGTCCTCCACGAGCAGTACTTC. This sequence encodes CASSLTQDRVLHEQYF.

The V gene is TRBV25-1, the J gene TRBJ2-7; weak D call: TRBD2 (5 bases). This CDR3 comprises 13 residues. CDR1 and CDR2 (germline): MGHDK, SYGVNS. V lost 2 bases and J lost 6, with 11 bases in between. The CDR3 region is CASSEVGAPEQYF. Written as DNA, the CDR3 is TGTGCCAGCAGTGAAGTGGGAGCCCCCGAGCAGTACTTC.

To note about this clone: At the DNA level, this CDR3 is encoded by other sequences in the same sample as well. CDR3 in DNA: TGCGCCAGCAGCTTGGACAGGGGGAACACTGAAGCTTTCTTT. Amino acid sequence: CASSLDRGNTEAFF. The chain carries TRBV5-1 and TRBJ1-1; 7 nucleotides line up with TRBD1. V dropped 0 bases and J dropped 1; count of bases not matched to a gene: 0. This CDR3 spans 14 amino acids. Germline values: CDR1 SGHRS, CDR2 YFSETQ.

V usage is TRBV6-5 and J usage is TRBJ2-7, with D possibly TRBD1 on 5 matching bases. This CDR3 is 13 amino acids long. The germline CDR1 and CDR2 sequences are MNHEY and SVGAGI. Between the trimmed V and J ends, which lost 5 bases and 4 bases, there was a span of 12 bases. The CDR3 here is CASSPTQGYEQYF. The CDR3 bases are TGTGCCAGCAGTCCCACCCAGGGTTACGAGCAGTACTTC.

This chain joins TRBV7-2 and TRBJ2-1; the match to TRBD1 covers 8 bases. Germline assignment: CDR1 SGHTA and CDR2 FQGNSA. CDR3 length: 14 residues. J lost 7 bases, V lost 6 bases, and 8 bases had no gene match. CDR3 nucleotide sequence: TGTGCCAGCAGGAACGGACAGGGTGGGAATGAGCAGTTCTTC. Translating it yields CASRNGQGGNEQFF.

This clone was seen a single time. The chain combines TRBV24-1 with TRBJ2-7, with a weak D call TRBD2 (5 bases). The CDR3 is 13 amino acids. The germline CDR1 and CDR2 sequences are KGHDR and SFDVKD. The V gene lost 3 bases and the J gene lost 9 bases, with 14 bases spanning the gap. The CDR3 spells CATSDDKGRGQYF. The CDR3 DNA reads as TGTGCCACCAGTGATGACAAGGGCCGGGGGCAGTACTTC.